These 9 T cell receptor beta chains were all obtained from the same sample, sequenced in a study of monozygotic twins with inflammatory bowel disease. TCRdb reprocessed the 5' RACE reads and keeps a single row for each CDR3 protein, giving no DNA. This sample's clone table lists 150,000 to 200,000 distinct CDR3 sequences. Sequenced: blood. These receptors were obtained from a human donor with ulcerative colitis or Crohn's disease, or a healthy co-twin of an affected twin (not recorded which).

V and J are TRBV5-1 and TRBJ2-7; TCRdb returns TRBD2, unconfirmable since there is no DNA. This CDR3 contains 16 residues. Germline CDR1 and CDR2: SGHRS and YFSETQ. The CDR3 spells CASSLGLIAGAYEQYF.

This sequence joins TRBV24-1 and TRBJ2-3; the D call of TRBD2 rests on TCRdb alone, since no DNA is present to check it. The CDR3 length is 19 residues. Germline values: CDR1 KGHDR, CDR2 SFDVKD. The CDR3: CATSDYQGLAGESADTQYF.

V gene TRBV6-1 combines with J gene TRBJ1-5. Germline values: CDR1 MNHNS, CDR2 SASEGT. The CDR3 spans 15 residues. CDR3 sequence: CASRPNQGAHQPQHF.

The chain is built from TRBV15 and TRBJ2-1; absent DNA, TCRdb's TRBD1 call cannot be checked. From germline, CDR1 is LNHNV and CDR2 YYDKDF (reference sequence). The CDR3 has 16 amino acids. CDR3 protein: CATSRDKGPSYNEQFF.

This chain connects TRBV15 to TRBJ1-5. This CDR3 is 15 amino acids long. Germline CDR1 reads LNHNV; CDR2 reads YYDKDF (reference sequence). The CDR3 loop reads CATSRVIGVNQPQHF.

The V call is TRBV20-1, the J call TRBJ2-7; as DNA is missing, the TRBD1 call by TCRdb cannot be tested. In germline, CDR1 is DFQATT, CDR2 SNEGSKA (reference sequence). This CDR3 spans 14 amino acids. Here the CDR3 reads CSARDGPSPYEQYF.

The chain combines TRBV6-2 or TRBV6-3 with TRBJ1-2; the D gene TCRdb calls, TRBD1, cannot be checked with no DNA. The CDR3 spans 16 residues. CDR1 is MNHEY and CDR2 is SVGEGT in the germline V gene. CDR3 sequence reads: CASSYGSHRGNYGYTF.

The chain carries TRBV21-1 and TRBJ1-5; TCRdb lists TRBD1, though no DNA is available to test this call. TRBV21-1 is assigned pseudogene status. The CDR3 length is 23 residues. CDR3 protein: CASSKDSRGPYGWSQIYNQPQHF.

The rearrangement joins TRBV27 to TRBJ2-2; TCRdb picks TRBD2, but there is no DNA to check that call. CDR3 length equals 18 residues. Germline V gene lookup returns CDR1 MNHEY and CDR2 SMNVEV (reference sequence). CDR3 sequence: CASSSFGLAAVGTGELFF.